The clone carrying this T cell receptor beta chain was found once. The germline V gene encodes CDR1 GTSNPN and CDR2 SVGIG (reference sequence). The CDR3 is 14 residues long. Trimming took off 1 base at V and 6 bases at J, with 15 bases between the two ends. These data are taken from a study of blood T cell repertoires in COVID-19. Produced via immunoSEQ multiplex PCR; TCRdb's table is partial and in-frame only. The data hold under 150,000 clones, with about nine tenths observed a single time. The chain joins TRBV30 to TRBJ1-2, with D tentatively TRBD1 (5 bases). Material: peripheral blood. This receptor was taken from a woman aged 45-60 years with acute or convalescent COVID-19. In DNA form, the CDR3 reads TGTGCCTGGAGTGCCCTCGGGGGATTCAATGGCTACACCTTC. Translated, it gives CAWSALGGFNGYTF.